The 17 T cell receptor beta chains presented below share a single source sample, sequenced in a study of T cell changes during pregnancy in multiple sclerosis. Libraries were prepared by immunoSEQ multiplex PCR; TCRdb keeps only in-frame clonotypes and omits some of them. The table records around 30,000 clones, roughly 87% of them present only once. The material was CD8+ T cells from peripheral blood mononuclear cells, obtained in the second trimester of pregnancy. These receptors all stem from a female donor with multiple sclerosis, enrolled in a pregnancy study.

This clone was recorded once. CDR3 amino acids: CASSLLAHEQFF. In DNA form, the CDR3 reads TGTGCCAGCAGCTTACTAGCACATGAGCAGTTCTTC. This chain joins TRBV11-2 and TRBJ2-1; maybe TRBD2 (5 bases). This CDR3 spans 12 amino acids. From germline, CDR1 is SGHAT and CDR2 FQNNGV. V shed 2 bases and J shed 8 bases, with 7 bases lying between them.

This clone was found once. J is TRBJ2-3 and V is TRBV5-6; possible D gene TRBD2, 7 bases. This CDR3 has 14 amino acids. Germline lookup yields CDR1 SGHDT and CDR2 YYEEEE. V lost 9 bases and J lost 2, with 16 bases in between. The CDR3 reads CATKGGGYTDTQYF. The CDR3 DNA reads TGTGCCACCAAGGGGGGGGGTTACACAGATACGCAGTATTTT.

This sequence joins TRBV4-3 and TRBJ1-4; TRBD1 matches at 8 bases. CDR1 is LGHNA and CDR2 is YSLEER in the germline V gene. The CDR3 has 15 residues. The V segment lost 5 bases and the J segment 8 bases; nucleotides outside the gene matches: 10. The CDR3 loop is CASSRLTGEGEKLFF. In DNA, the CDR3 is TGCGCCAGCAGCAGACTGACAGGGGAAGGAGAAAAACTGTTTTTT.

The V call is TRBV5-5, the J call TRBJ1-5; D is unclear. Trimming pared 1 base from V and 3 bases from J, leaving 8 bases between. CDR3 length equals 14 residues. Germline CDR1 SGHKS, CDR2 YYEKEE (reference sequence). Here the CDR3 DNA reads TGTGCCAGCAGCTTGTGGGCTGACAATCAGCCCCAGCATTTT. It codes for CASSLWADNQPQHF.

The chain links TRBV27 to TRBJ1-1, with D maybe TRBD1 (6 bases). Germline lookup yields CDR1 MNHEY and CDR2 SMNVEV (reference sequence). Trimming pared 8 bases from V and 7 bases from J, leaving 8 bases between. The CDR3 length is 10 residues. The chain's CDR3 is CASGQREAFF. Here the CDR3 DNA reads TGTGCCAGCGGACAGCGTGAAGCTTTCTTT.

The chain links TRBV29-1 to TRBJ2-2; D remains ambiguous. CDR3 length: 13 amino acids. V lost 3 bases and J 3 bases, leaving 8 bases between the germline ends. Germline CDR1 reads SQVTM; CDR2 reads ANQGSEA. CDR3 amino acids: CSVDQQDTGELFF. In DNA form, the CDR3 reads TGCAGCGTTGACCAGCAGGACACCGGGGAGCTGTTTTTT.

This clone has only one observation. The chain links TRBV28 to TRBJ1-5; 9 nucleotides align to TRBD1. The CDR3 spans 15 residues. Germline V CDR1 and CDR2: MDHEN, SYDVKM. The J segment lost 7 bases and the V segment lost 5 bases, leaving 9 bases of the junction unmatched. The CDR3 DNA reads TGTGCCAGCAGTCCCAGGACAGGGGCTAAGCAGCCCCAGCATTTT. Amino acids: CASSPRTGAKQPQHF.

The CDR3 coding sequence is TGCGCCAGCAGCCAAGATCTTGGCAGGCGCTCCTACAATGAGCAGTTCTTC. Its protein is CASSQDLGRRSYNEQFF. This chain connects TRBV4-3 to TRBJ2-1; D remains ambiguous. The V gene lost 0 bases and the J gene lost 0 bases, with 12 bases spanning the gap. CDR3 length: 17 amino acids. CDR1 is LGHNA, CDR2 YSLEER, per germline.

The chain joins TRBV6-9 to TRBJ2-2; 10 nucleotides line up with TRBD2. The V gene end was trimmed by 6 bases and the J gene end by 5 bases; junction bases not matched to a gene: 9. The CDR3 length is 16 residues. CDR1 and CDR2 (germline): MNHGY, SVAAGI. CDR3 nucleotide sequence: TGTGCCAGCAGCCAAACTAGCGGGGCACCGACCGGGGAGCTGTTTTTT. This gives the protein CASSQTSGAPTGELFF.

This rearrangement joins TRBV19 to TRBJ1-1; TRBD1 aligns across 7 bases. V lost 6 bases and J lost 7; bases outside the gene matches: 17. The length of the CDR3 is 16 residues. Per the germline V gene, CDR1 is LNHDA and CDR2 is SQIVND (reference sequence). The CDR3 DNA follows: TGTGCCAGTAGGCTGGGCGACAGGGACCTTTTTAATGAAGCTTTCTTT. Translating gives CASRLGDRDLFNEAFF.

This clone rates as large. V is TRBV7-2 and J is TRBJ1-3; D may be TRBD1 (5 bases). V lost 5 bases to trimming and J lost 0 bases, with 20 bases between them. The CDR3 extends over 18 amino acids. CDR1 is SGHTA and CDR2 is FQGNSA in the germline V gene. CDR3 protein: CASSPSLIGATSGNTIYF. The CDR3 DNA follows: TGTGCCAGCAGCCCGTCCCTTATAGGGGCCACCTCTGGAAACACCATATATTTT.

The sample holds one count of this clone. The chain employs TRBV5-5 and TRBJ1-1; possibly TRBD1 for D (6 bases). The CDR3 loop spans 17 amino acids. CDR1 SGHKS and CDR2 YYEKEE come from the germline V gene (reference sequence). Trimming cost V 3 bases and J 1 base, with 19 bases left between them. The CDR3 loop reads CASSWGPGLRGNTEAFF. In DNA, the CDR3 is TGTGCCAGCAGCTGGGGTCCGGGGCTCAGGGGGAACACTGAAGCTTTCTTT.

The genes are TRBV13 and TRBJ1-1; the match to TRBD1 covers 7 bases. J gave up 4 bases and V 6 bases, and 11 bases lay outside the gene matches. Germline V gives CDR1 PRHDT, CDR2 FYEKMQ (reference sequence). The CDR3 is 15 residues long. The DNA of the CDR3 is TGTGCCAGCAGTGATACAGGGGCGGCGGGCACTGAAGCTTTCTTT. Translating it yields CASSDTGAAGTEAFF.

V gene TRBV28 combines with J gene TRBJ2-7; 10 nucleotides line up with TRBD1. Germline assignment: CDR1 MDHEN and CDR2 SYDVKM. The CDR3 runs 14 residues. V was clipped by 11 bases and J by 5 bases; unmatched bases: 12. The CDR3 here is CAHSGTGVLDEQYF. The CDR3 nucleotides are TGTGCCCACTCCGGGACAGGGGTACTCGACGAGCAGTACTTC.

About this clone itself: Compared with germline, one end of the junction differs, possibly owing to a read error. The same CDR3 can be traced to other DNA sequences in this sample. J is TRBJ2-7 and V is TRBV11-2; tentatively, D is TRBD2 (5 bases). From germline, CDR1 is SGHAT and CDR2 FQNNGV. This CDR3 region has 14 residues. The CDR3 region is CASSLGGSSYEQYF. The CDR3 bases are TGTGCCAGCAGTTTAGGAGGAAGCTCCTACGAGCAGTACTTC.

V is TRBV5-6 and J is TRBJ2-7; 8 bases are a match to TRBD1. V gave up 0 bases and J gave up 2 bases; unmatched junction bases: 7. Germline CDR1 is SGHDT and CDR2 is YYEEEE. The CDR3 runs 16 residues. The CDR3 sequence: CASSLAVGTGAYEQYF. CDR3 sequence (DNA): TGTGCCAGCAGCTTGGCCGTGGGGACAGGTGCCTACGAGCAGTACTTC.

The chain carries TRBV4-1 and TRBJ2-1; TRBD1 matches at 10 bases. Germline CDR1 and CDR2: MGHRA and YSYEKL. V was clipped by 3 bases and J by 4 bases; unmatched bases: 6. The CDR3 runs 16 residues. CDR3 sequence reads: CASSHTGTGAYNEQFF. In DNA, the CDR3 is TGCGCCAGCAGCCACACCGGGACAGGGGCTTACAATGAGCAGTTCTTC.